This section outlines one T cell receptor (beta chain) sequence together with its context. The target antigen is unknown. This sample is drawn from a study of shared clonotypes between healthy human individuals. Per the original data handling: Filtering differed because ImmunoSEQ produced junction-only sequences that carried no quality scores. Sequenced by immunoSEQ multiplex PCR; TCRdb stores in-frame clones only, minus some. The V and J calls and clone size come from that table; D and trimming were worked out from the DNA. The sample has around 600,000 clones, roughly 98% seen once. CDR1 and CDR2 (germline): SEHNR, FQNEAQ (reference sequence). V trimming: 5 bases; J trimming: 7 bases; junction bases outside the gene matches: 15. This CDR3 spans 17 amino acids. General study results and limits: The genetic and exposure-history diversity represented was limited by few donors. Sampling involved blood alone; tissue repertoires likely differ.

Naive CD8 cells were CD45RO-negative, positively selected for CCR7, excluding terminally differentiated effector memory CD45RA+ cells. All of the donors resided in Nashville, Tennessee, and each was a Caucasian adult. This TCR was sampled from a man under 40 in good health. V is TRBV7-9 and J is TRBJ2-1; 9 nucleotides align to TRBD2. Source material: naive CD8+ T cells sorted from blood. The DNA of the CDR3 is TGTGCCAGCAGCCAGGCAAGGGGGGAGCGGGAGGATAATGAGCAGTTCTTC. Translated, it gives CASSQARGEREDNEQFF.